This T cell receptor (beta chain) was found in a study of T cell changes during pregnancy in multiple sclerosis. Using immunoSEQ multiplex PCR, the repertoire was profiled, and TCRdb retains in-frame clones only, with some absent. Altogether tens of thousands of clones are present, about 91% being singletons, with the ten largest covering 1.4% to 1.5%. This CDR3 comprises 14 residues. The V gene end was trimmed by 1 base and the J gene end by 4 bases; junction bases not matched to a gene: 2. Germline V lookup: CDR1 SGHRS, CDR2 YFSETQ. The V and J genes are TRBV5-1 and TRBJ1-1, with 9 positions matching TRBD1. The sample here was peripheral blood, taken after pregnancy. The source of this sequence is a female donor with multiple sclerosis, enrolled in a pregnancy study. This CDR3 reads CASSLPTGGTEAFF. In nucleotides, the CDR3 is TGCGCCAGCAGCTTGCCGACAGGGGGCACTGAAGCTTTCTTT.